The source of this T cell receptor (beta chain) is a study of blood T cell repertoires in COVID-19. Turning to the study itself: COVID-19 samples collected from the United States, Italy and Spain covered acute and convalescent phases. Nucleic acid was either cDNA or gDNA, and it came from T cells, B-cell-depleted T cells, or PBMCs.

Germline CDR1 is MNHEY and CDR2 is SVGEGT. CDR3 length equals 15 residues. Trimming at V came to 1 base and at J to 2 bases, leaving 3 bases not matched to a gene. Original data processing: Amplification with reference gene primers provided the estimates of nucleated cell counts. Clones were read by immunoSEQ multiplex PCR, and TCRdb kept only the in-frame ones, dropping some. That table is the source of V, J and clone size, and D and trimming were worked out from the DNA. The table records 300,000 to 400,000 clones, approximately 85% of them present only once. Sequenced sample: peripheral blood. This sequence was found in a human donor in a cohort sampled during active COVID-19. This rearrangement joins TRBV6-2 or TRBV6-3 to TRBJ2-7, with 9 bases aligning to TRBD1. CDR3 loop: CASSYLGTGTYEQYF. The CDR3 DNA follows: TGTGCCAGCAGTTACTTGGGGACAGGGACCTACGAGCAGTACTTC.